The 18 T cell receptor beta chains below come from one sample, sequenced in a study of blood T cell repertoires in COVID-19. Clones were read by immunoSEQ multiplex PCR, and TCRdb kept only the in-frame ones, dropping some. The sample gives some 150,000 clones, roughly 85% of which show up once; less than 3% is in the top ten. The sequencing sample was made of peripheral blood. These receptor sequences come from a man in his fifties with acute or convalescent COVID-19.

This chain uses TRBV28 with TRBJ2-7; D remains unclear. The germline V gene encodes CDR1 MDHEN and CDR2 SYDVKM. V lost 2 bases, J lost 6 bases, and 17 bases lay in between. CDR3 length equals 15 residues. This chain's CDR3 is CASSLAVLELGEQYF. DNA of the CDR3: TGTGCCAGCAGTTTAGCTGTATTAGAGCTAGGCGAGCAGTACTTC.

The gene calls are TRBV12-3 or TRBV12-4 and TRBJ1-5; D is uncertain. V lost 3 bases to trimming and J lost 0 bases, with 3 bases between them. The CDR3 sequence is 13 residues long. The CDR3 bases are TGTGCCAGCAGTTTCGGTAGCAATCAGCCCCAGCATTTT. Amino acid sequence: CASSFGSNQPQHF.

This clone occurred once. This sequence joins TRBV28 and TRBJ1-5, with 10 positions matching TRBD1. V lost 11 bases, J lost 8 bases, and 12 bases stayed unmatched. The CDR3 spans 14 residues. The germline gives CDR1 MDHEN, CDR2 SYDVKM. CDR3 sequence (DNA): TGTGCCTCCGGGACAGGGGCCCGCAGGGAGCCCCAGCATTTT. It encodes CASGTGARREPQHF.

This clone was found once. J is TRBJ2-1 and V is TRBV5-1, with D possibly TRBD2 on 6 matching bases. V was pared by 5 bases and J by 9 bases, with 18 bases between. Germline loops: CDR1 SGHRS, CDR2 YFSETQ. This CDR3 has 14 amino acids. The CDR3 spells CASSEGLSGGEQFF. DNA for the CDR3: TGCGCCAGCAGTGAGGGACTTAGCGGTGGTGAGCAGTTCTTC.

The chain has TRBV11-3 and TRBJ2-1, with D perhaps TRBD2 (6 bases). This CDR3 contains 15 residues. V lost 0 bases and J 8 bases, leaving 14 bases between the germline ends. In germline, CDR1 is SGHNT, CDR2 YENEEA. CDR3 DNA sequence: TGTGCCAGCAGCTTAGATAGGCGGGAAATTGATGAGCAGTTCTTC. This encodes CASSLDRREIDEQFF.

This clone turned up a few times. The J gene is TRBJ2-2, the V gene TRBV6-5, with 13 bases lining up with TRBD2. This CDR3 has 14 residues. Germline V lookup: CDR1 MNHEY, CDR2 SVGAGI. Trimming cost V 6 bases and J 8 bases; bases outside gene matches: 3. CDR3 nucleotides: TGTGCCAGCAGGCGGACTAGCGGGAGTGGGGAGCTGTTTTTT. This sequence encodes CASRRTSGSGELFF.

The chain employs TRBV15 and TRBJ1-5, with D hard to call. Trimming removed 1 base from V and 0 bases from J, with 10 bases in between. The CDR3 runs to 16 residues. The germline V gene encodes CDR1 LNHNV and CDR2 YYDKDF (reference sequence). The CDR3 coding sequence is TGTGCCACCAGCAGAGTCGCAGTCCTTAGCAATCAGCCCCAGCATTTT. Its protein product is CATSRVAVLSNQPQHF. The full variable domain, in which reference TRBV15 and TRBJ1-5 provide the parts outside the CDR3, is DAMVIQNPRYQVTQFGKPVTLSCSQTLNHNVMYWYQQKSSQAPKLLFHYYDKDFNNEADTPDNFQSRRPNTSFCFLDIRSPGLGDTAMYLCATSRVAVLSNQPQHFGDGTRLSIL.

This chain uses TRBV18 with TRBJ1-2, with 9 bases that match TRBD1. The CDR3 runs 13 residues. Germline loops: CDR1 KGHSH, CDR2 LQKENI. V was pared by 3 bases and J by 8 bases, with 4 bases of the junction left unmatched. CDR3 nucleotide sequence: TGTGCCAGCTCACCGGGACAGGGAGGAGGCTACACCTTC. Protein: CASSPGQGGGYTF.

This clone has a handful of counts. The genes are TRBV19 and TRBJ1-2; no firm D call. The ends were cut back, 4 bases at V and 8 bases at J, with 11 bases in the middle. The length of the CDR3 is 12 residues. The germline gives CDR1 LNHDA, CDR2 SQIVND (reference sequence). CDR3 protein: CASSSVTGGYTF. In DNA, the CDR3 is TGTGCCAGTAGTAGTGTTACCGGGGGCTACACCTTC.

The V gene is TRBV3-1 (or the pseudogene TRBV3-2), the J gene TRBJ1-1, with 7 nucleotides matching TRBD1. Trimming removed 3 bases from V and 4 bases from J; junction bases left unmatched: 2. Germline V gives CDR1 LGHDT, CDR2 YNNKEL (reference sequence). This CDR3 is built from 13 residues. As DNA, the CDR3 is TGTGCCAGCAGCCAGACAGGGTCCACTGAAGCTTTCTTT. This sequence encodes CASSQTGSTEAFF.

This clone was seen only a few times. One junction end does not reproduce the germline sequence, and a read error may be involved. The chain recombines TRBV3-1 (or the pseudogene TRBV3-2) with TRBJ1-1, with D unresolved. Per germline, CDR1 LGHDT and CDR2 YNNKEL (reference sequence). The CDR3 totals 14 residues. The CDR3 sequence: CASTQPGPGAEAFF. The CDR3 coding sequence is TGTGCCAGCACCCAACCGGGTCCCGGTGCTGAAGCTTTCTTT.

The chain is built from TRBV7-6 and TRBJ1-4; D uncertain. Germline V gene lookup returns CDR1 SGHVS and CDR2 FNYEAQ. The length of the CDR3 is 14 residues. Trimming removed 3 bases at V and 3 bases at J, with 8 bases between. CDR3 protein: CASSFGRANEKLFF. Written as DNA, the CDR3 is TGTGCCAGCAGCTTCGGTAGAGCTAATGAAAAACTGTTTTTT.

This chain joins TRBV11-3 and TRBJ1-1; D is ambiguous. Germline V gene lookup returns CDR1 SGHNT and CDR2 YENEEA. V was shortened by 0 bases and J by 7 bases, with 9 bases between the two germline ends. The CDR3 is made up of 13 amino acids. The CDR3 coding sequence is TGTGCCAGCAGCTTAGATCCGGAGGGTGAAGCTTTCTTT. Its translation: CASSLDPEGEAFF.

A word on this clone: Other nucleotide sequences in the sample specify the same CDR3. The V and J genes are TRBV5-6 and TRBJ2-2; D possibly uses TRBD1 or TRBD2 (5 bases each). Germline loops: CDR1 SGHDT, CDR2 YYEEEE. The CDR3 is made up of 15 amino acids. Trimming removed 4 bases at V and 4 bases at J, with 14 bases between. This chain's CDR3 is CASSLGPGTTGELFF. CDR3 DNA sequence: TGTGCCAGCAGCCTGGGGCCGGGAACCACCGGGGAGCTGTTTTTT.

This clone was detected only a few times. The chain combines TRBV2 with TRBJ1-6; 12 bases line up with TRBD1. J gave up 9 bases and V 6 bases, and 3 bases lay outside the gene matches. CDR3 length: 14 residues. CDR1 and CDR2 from the germline V gene are SNHLY and FYNNEI. The CDR3 coding sequence is TGTGCCAGCAGAGGGACAGGGGGCGGTTCACCCCTCCACTTT. Translation gives CASRGTGGGSPLHF.

The V and J genes are TRBV7-3 and TRBJ2-5; 7 bases align to TRBD2. With 3 bases clipped from V and 5 bases from J, the junction kept 3 bases outside the gene matches. Germline values: CDR1 SGHTA, CDR2 FQGTGA. The CDR3 consists of 13 residues. The CDR3 sequence is CASSFSGDETQYF. As DNA, the CDR3 is TGTGCCAGCAGCTTCAGCGGGGACGAGACCCAGTACTTC.

The chain recombines TRBV18 with TRBJ1-2; D ambiguous. Germline CDR1 KGHSH, CDR2 LQKENI. V was shortened by 0 bases and J by 2 bases, with 7 bases between the two germline ends. The CDR3 spans 14 residues. CDR3 protein: CASSPPSVNYGYTF. DNA of the CDR3: TGTGCCAGCTCACCACCGTCAGTAAACTATGGCTACACCTTC.

The chain has TRBV3-1 (or the pseudogene TRBV3-2) and TRBJ2-3; D is ambiguous. The CDR3 extends over 13 amino acids. Trimming took 3 bases from V and 2 from J, leaving 6 bases between them. Germline V gene data show CDR1 as LGHDT and CDR2 as YNNKEL (reference sequence). The CDR3 spells CASSQLDTDTQYF. The CDR3 DNA sequence: TGTGCCAGCAGCCAGTTAGACACAGATACGCAGTATTTT.